Presented here are 30 T cell receptor beta chains from one specimen sequenced in a study of OX40 agonist ivuxolimab in advanced cancers. Generated by immunoSEQ multiplex PCR, the TCRdb table keeps only in-frame clones and is missing some. Found here are 20,000 to 25,000 clones, 65% to 85% of them singletons; the top ten hold 35% to 45%. Specimen: CD4+ or CD8+ T cells sorted from blood, collected in a trial of the OX40 agonist ivuxolimab. Receptor source: an adult with an advanced solid tumor such as melanoma, head and neck, liver or kidney cancer.

The chain recombines TRBV6-6 with TRBJ2-5; no reliable D call. V shed 1 base and J shed 1 base, with 10 bases lying between them. Germline loops: CDR1 MNHNY, CDR2 SVGAGI (reference sequence). The CDR3 consists of 15 residues. CDR3 residues: CASSYWQDLQETQYF. In nucleotides, the CDR3 is TGTGCCAGCAGTTACTGGCAGGACCTCCAAGAGACCCAGTACTTC.

This clone appeared once. The chain employs TRBV11-3 and TRBJ1-6, with D uncertain. V was shortened by 5 bases and J by 8 bases, with 10 bases between the two germline ends. This CDR3 is 13 amino acids long. Germline values: CDR1 SGHNT, CDR2 YENEEA. DNA for the CDR3: TGTGCCAGCAGCCCCGGACGGTATTCACCCCTCCACTTT. It encodes CASSPGRYSPLHF.

This chain joins TRBV9 and TRBJ2-7, with 9 bases lining up with TRBD2. The CDR3 consists of 14 residues. Germline-derived CDR1 and CDR2 are SGDLS and YYNGEE. V shed 4 bases and J 4 bases; nucleotides not matched to a gene: 6. The CDR3 nucleotides are TGTGCCAGCAGCCCTAGCGGGGCACAATACGAGCAGTACTTC. It specifies CASSPSGAQYEQYF.

This clone was observed a handful of times. Here the CDR3 reads CASSLTLTGSYEQYF. CDR3 nucleotide sequence: TGTGCCAGCAGCTTAACCTTGACCGGTTCCTACGAGCAGTACTTC. The chain links TRBV7-2 to TRBJ2-7, with D unresolved. Deletions cut 2 bases from V and 1 base from J, with 12 bases between. The CDR3 consists of 15 residues. CDR1 is SGHTA and CDR2 is FQGNSA in the germline V gene.

The genes are TRBV6-1 and TRBJ2-1; 8 nucleotides line up with TRBD2. This CDR3 is 15 amino acids long. The V segment lost 6 bases and the J segment 6 bases; nucleotides outside the gene matches: 10. The germline CDR1 and CDR2 sequences are MNHNS and SASEGT. CDR3 nucleotide sequence: TGTGCCAGCAGAGAACCGGTAGGGACTAGCAATGAGCAGTTCTTC. Protein sequence: CASREPVGTSNEQFF.

The chain joins TRBV7-2 to TRBJ2-1, with 8 bases lining up with TRBD2. CDR1 is SGHTA and CDR2 is FQGNSA in the germline V gene. The CDR3 contains 15 residues. V dropped 1 base and J dropped 6; count of bases not matched to a gene: 5. CDR3 DNA: TGTGCCAGCAGCTTAGAAGGGACTAGAGTCAATGAGCAGTTCTTC. This translates into CASSLEGTRVNEQFF.

The rearrangement links TRBV5-1 to TRBJ2-7; 7 positions match TRBD1. The germline V gene encodes CDR1 SGHRS and CDR2 YFSETQ. V dropped 2 bases and J dropped 0; count of bases not matched to a gene: 14. This CDR3 is built from 18 residues. The CDR3 DNA reads TGCGCCAGCAGCTTCAAGGTCACAGGGGTGTACCCCTCCTACGAGCAGTACTTC. It specifies CASSFKVTGVYPSYEQYF.

This clone was counted only a few times. The rearrangement uses TRBV6-6 and TRBJ2-7; D is possibly TRBD1 or TRBD2 (5 bases each). Germline CDR1 reads MNHNY; CDR2 reads SVGAGI (reference sequence). The CDR3 is 14 amino acids. V shed 2 bases and J shed 2 bases, with 10 bases lying between them. The CDR3 DNA follows: TGTGCCAGCAGTTACCAGACGGGACCCTACGAGCAGTACTTC. Amino acid sequence: CASSYQTGPYEQYF.

This rearrangement joins TRBV7-3 to TRBJ1-5; no reliable D call. The germline CDR1 and CDR2 sequences are SGHTA and FQGTGA. CDR3 length: 14 amino acids. The V end was cut by 5 bases, the J end by 0 bases, with 8 bases between. The CDR3 region has the DNA TGTGCCAGCAGCAAAAGAGATAGCAATCAGCCCCAGCATTTT. Translated, it gives CASSKRDSNQPQHF.

The chain has TRBV9 and TRBJ2-7, with a weak D call TRBD2 (5 bases). The CDR3 has 15 residues. The V and J ends lost 3 bases and 3 bases respectively, with 16 bases between them. CDR1 is SGDLS and CDR2 is YYNGEE in the germline V gene. Here the CDR3 reads CASSESGSLYYEQYF. CDR3 sequence (DNA): TGTGCCAGCAGCGAGTCGGGAAGCCTTTACTACGAGCAGTACTTC. Full variable domain (missing parts from reference TRBV9 and TRBJ2-7): DSGVTQTPKHLITATGQRVTLRCSPRSGDLSVYWYQQSLDQGLQFLIQYYNGEERAKGNILERFSAQQFPDLHSELNLSSLELGDSALYFCASSESGSLYYEQYFGPGTRLTVT.

The chain joins TRBV4-1 to TRBJ1-6; D possibly corresponds to TRBD1 (5 bases). From germline, CDR1 is MGHRA and CDR2 YSYEKL. The CDR3 contains 16 residues. With 0 bases removed from V and 0 bases from J, the gap between germline ends came to 6 bases. CDR3 protein: CASSQDGGSYNSPLHF. The DNA of the CDR3 is TGCGCCAGCAGCCAAGATGGGGGCTCCTATAATTCACCCCTCCACTTT.

Judged by abundance, this clone is medium-sized. The chain's CDR3 is CASSFSGNYEQYF. The CDR3 nucleotides read TGCGCCAGCAGCTTCTCGGGAAACTACGAGCAGTACTTC. This chain connects TRBV5-1 to TRBJ2-7; a weak D match, TRBD2 (5 bases). The CDR3 is 13 residues long. V was clipped by 2 bases and J by 3 bases, with 9 bases between them. Per the germline V gene, CDR1 is SGHRS and CDR2 is YFSETQ.

This clone was detected only once. Here the CDR3 reads CASSVAGGSSYEQYF. The CDR3 nucleotides are TGTGCCAGTAGTGTGGCGGGGGGTAGCTCCTACGAGCAGTACTTC. This chain uses TRBV19 with TRBJ2-7; 8 nucleotides agree with TRBD2. This CDR3 has 15 residues. Germline V CDR1 and CDR2: LNHDA, SQIVND (reference sequence). V was clipped by 5 bases and J by 0 bases; unmatched bases: 6. Full variable domain (outside the CDR3, taken from reference TRBV19 and TRBJ2-7): DGGITQSPKYLFRKEGQNVTLSCEQNLNHDAMYWYRQDPGQGLRLIYYSQIVNDFQKGDIAEGYSVSREKKESFPLTVTSAQKNPTAFYLCASSVAGGSSYEQYFGPGTRLTVT.

This clone showed up just a few times. This sequence joins TRBV9 and TRBJ2-7; D call uncertain. The V gene lost 3 bases and the J gene lost 9 bases, with 28 bases spanning the gap. This CDR3 is built from 17 residues. CDR1 and CDR2 (germline): SGDLS, YYNGEE. The CDR3, as DNA: TGTGCCAGCAGCGCGCCTCCCTTGCCCGGATCCCGACAAAGGCAGTACTTC. It yields the protein CASSAPPLPGSRQRQYF.

V usage is TRBV6-6 and J usage is TRBJ2-7, with D uncertain. Per the germline V gene, CDR1 is MNHNY and CDR2 is SVGAGI (reference sequence). This CDR3 comprises 14 residues. Trimming took 6 bases from V and 1 from J, leaving 13 bases between them. The CDR3 sequence: CASSSSEWSYEQYF. The CDR3 DNA follows: TGTGCCAGCAGCTCCTCCGAGTGGTCCTACGAGCAGTACTTC.

The chain combines TRBV4-2 with TRBJ2-7, with 9 bases aligning to TRBD2. V was pared by 1 base and J by 5 bases, with 9 bases of the junction left unmatched. The CDR3 contains 16 residues. Germline CDR1 and CDR2: LGHNA and YNFKEQ. CDR3 residues: CASSQVLAGGWNEQYF. As DNA, the CDR3 is TGTGCCAGCAGCCAAGTATTGGCGGGGGGGTGGAACGAGCAGTACTTC.

The rearrangement joins TRBV6-5 to TRBJ2-5; D unclear. Trimming pared 2 bases from V and 5 bases from J, leaving 12 bases between. Germline CDR1 reads MNHEY; CDR2 reads SVGAGI. The CDR3 spans 14 residues. In nucleotides, the CDR3 is TGTGCCAGCAGTTACCTCGGGCTGCAGGAGACCCAGTACTTC. Protein: CASSYLGLQETQYF.

Sample share makes this clone medium-sized (0.01 to 0.1%). The rearrangement joins TRBV6-1 to TRBJ1-5, with D possibly matching TRBD1 (6 bases). The germline CDR1 and CDR2 sequences are MNHNS and SASEGT. The CDR3 contains 16 residues. V lost 2 bases to trimming and J lost 2 bases, with 13 bases between them. CDR3 region: CASSELAGEGNQPQHF. The CDR3 DNA is TGTGCCAGCAGTGAATTGGCAGGGGAGGGCAATCAGCCCCAGCATTTT.

This chain connects TRBV5-6 to TRBJ2-7; D is possibly TRBD2 (5 bases). CDR3 size: 13 residues. CDR1 is SGHDT and CDR2 is YYEEEE in the germline V gene. Between the trimmed V and J ends, which lost 7 bases and 0 bases, there was a span of 11 bases. The DNA for the CDR3 is TGTGCCAGCGGAGGAGTGAGCTCCTACGAGCAGTACTTC. It encodes CASGGVSSYEQYF.

The chain employs TRBV6-1 and TRBJ2-7, with D maybe TRBD2 (5 bases). CDR3 length equals 13 residues. Per germline, CDR1 MNHNS and CDR2 SASEGT. V was trimmed by 7 bases and J by 1 base, leaving 11 bases between them. The CDR3 nucleotides read TGTGCCAGCATTACGACGGGATCCTACGAGCAGTACTTC. Its translation: CASITTGSYEQYF.

The chain has TRBV6-5 and TRBJ2-1; D tentatively fits TRBD1 or TRBD2 (5 bases each). CDR1 MNHEY and CDR2 SVGAGI come from the germline V gene. V was pared by 8 bases and J by 9 bases, with 17 bases between. The CDR3 has 13 residues. The CDR3 loop reads CASGVWGSGEQFF. CDR3 nucleotides: TGTGCCAGCGGTGTATGGGGGAGTGGTGAGCAGTTCTTC.

The chain is built from TRBV15 and TRBJ2-7, with TRBD1 identical over 9 bases. Germline V gene data show CDR1 as LNHNV and CDR2 as YYDKDF (reference sequence). V gave up 1 base and J gave up 0 bases; unmatched junction bases: 1. The CDR3 has 15 amino acids. CDR3: CATSRGTGVSYEQYF. The CDR3 DNA sequence: TGTGCCACCAGCAGAGGGACAGGGGTCTCCTACGAGCAGTACTTC.

The chain uses TRBV6-1 and TRBJ2-7, with D possibly being TRBD1 (6 bases). Trimming pared 8 bases from V and 0 bases from J, leaving 17 bases between. The CDR3 totals 15 residues. In germline, CDR1 is MNHNS, CDR2 SASEGT. The CDR3 loop is CASQGKIWSSYEQYF. For the CDR3, the DNA is TGTGCCAGCCAGGGGAAAATCTGGAGCTCCTACGAGCAGTACTTC.

The J gene is TRBJ2-4, the V gene TRBV27; TRBD1 matches 7 bases. From germline, CDR1 is MNHEY and CDR2 SMNVEV (reference sequence). The CDR3 is 14 amino acids. The trim removed 6 bases at V and 7 bases at J, leaving 9 bases unmatched. The CDR3 nucleotides read TGTGCCAGCAGATCGACAGGGAATGGGAACATTCAGTACTTC. Amino acids: CASRSTGNGNIQYF.

The chain is built from TRBV10-2 and TRBJ1-1, with 9 nucleotides matching TRBD1. The CDR3 length is 11 residues. Germline assignment: CDR1 WSHSY and CDR2 SAAADI. V shed 6 bases, J shed 10 bases, and the junction held 3 bases outside the gene matches. The DNA of the CDR3 is TGCGCCAGCAGGGACAGGGGTGGAGCTTTCTTT. Encoded protein: CASRDRGGAFF.

This chain joins TRBV11-2 and TRBJ2-1; D call uncertain. The CDR3 loop spans 12 amino acids. Germline V gene lookup returns CDR1 SGHAT and CDR2 FQNNGV. Trimming cost V 5 bases and J 9 bases, with 11 bases left between them. The CDR3 sequence: CASSPRWGEQFF. CDR3 in DNA: TGTGCCAGCAGCCCCCGGTGGGGTGAGCAGTTCTTC. Complete variable domain (other parts from reference TRBV11-2 and TRBJ2-1): EAGVAQSPRYKIIEKRQSVAFWCNPISGHATLYWYQQILGQGPKLLIQFQNNGVVDDSQLPKDRFSAERLKGVDSTLKIQPAKLEDSAVYLCASSPRWGEQFFGPGTRLTVL.

This clone was counted between two and nine times. Here the CDR3 reads CASSSTGDNEKLFF. Written as DNA, the CDR3 is TGTGCCAGCAGCTCGACAGGGGATAATGAAAAACTGTTTTTT. The chain is built from TRBV13 and TRBJ1-4; 8 bases are a match to TRBD1. The germline V gene encodes CDR1 PRHDT and CDR2 FYEKMQ (reference sequence). This CDR3 has 14 amino acids. V lost 4 bases, J lost 4 bases, and 2 bases stayed unmatched.

The chain recombines TRBV4-1 with TRBJ2-5; 15 bases are a match to TRBD2. There are 17 residues in the CDR3. The V gene's germline CDR1 is MGHRA and CDR2 YSYEKL. V lost 4 bases to trimming and J lost 5 bases; unmatched junction nucleotides: 8. Here the CDR3 DNA reads TGCGCCAGCAGCCTCGGGACTAGCGGGGGGTTGGTTGAGACCCAGTACTTC. Translating gives CASSLGTSGGLVETQYF.

V and J are TRBV15 and TRBJ1-2, with a possible D match to TRBD1 (6 bases). V shed 2 bases and J shed 1 base, with 11 bases lying between them. The CDR3 sequence is 15 residues long. Per germline, CDR1 LNHNV and CDR2 YYDKDF (reference sequence). CDR3 bases: TGTGCCACCAGCAGATCGGGGACACTTAACTATGGCTACACCTTC. Protein product: CATSRSGTLNYGYTF.

The chain employs TRBV7-9 and TRBJ1-4; D is unclear. This CDR3 region has 12 residues. Trimming pared 9 bases from V and 5 bases from J, leaving 10 bases between. Looked up from germline, CDR1 is SEHNR and CDR2 is FQNEAQ (reference sequence). The DNA of the CDR3 is TGTGCCAGTAGCCGTCCCAATGAAAAACTGTTTTTT. Translating gives CASSRPNEKLFF.